These T cell receptor beta chains were read from a single sample in a study of blood T cell repertoires in COVID-19. Profiling relied on immunoSEQ multiplex PCR, and the TCRdb table lists in-frame clones only, not all of them. The profile shows under 110,000 clones, about 85% of them singletons. Sequenced: peripheral blood. Receptor source: a woman in her seventies with active or convalescent COVID-19. The conserved cysteine and the conserved F or W are not part of the CDR3 here.

v_gene | CDR3aa
TRBV20-1 | SASGQRGSQETQY
TRBV12-3/TRBV12-4 | ASSFTQSPLH
TRBV2 | ASSPHTGYSYNSPLH
TRBV30 | AWSGAGGGIRTDTQY
TRBV5-6 | ASSLAGSPGNTIY
TRBV25-1 | ASSGQGSNSPLH
TRBV12-3/TRBV12-4 | ASGGIYNSPLH
TRBV24-1 | ATSFSGSETQY
TRBV19 | ASSRQGGGNQPQH
TRBV28 | ASSLGKTGGLEQY
TRBV9 | ASSQTGDTDTQY
TRBV5-1 | ASSLGDREEQPQH
TRBV30 | AWRSTGNEKLF
TRBV15 | ATSTQLAGATGELF
TRBV6-5 | ASSTDREYTDTQY
TRBV5-8 | ASSLEGAGGSEQY
TRBV2 | ASMRAGGNEQF
TRBV5-1 | ASSSSTSGSTAQF
TRBV6-5 | AILQGRKAF
TRBV7-2 | ASSLARTGLAKNIQY
TRBV29-1 | SVDPGGDGELF
TRBV3-1/TRBV3-2 | ASSRQDLDRGGSGAF
TRBV2 | ASRGQQNTEAF
TRBV28 | ASSAIDRAQGYGYT
TRBV6-5 | ASRPGTGRTGELF
TRBV9 | ASSEQGSGQPQH
TRBV29-1 | SASSGSLEQY
TRBV5-6 | ASSSPLAGGSSYNEQF
TRBV5-4 | ASSRDRGTDTQY
TRBV15 | ATSRKRGSGNTIY
TRBV24-1 | ATSDLGTSGTNTGELF
TRBV4-3 | ASSRTSGTDTQY
TRBV20-1 | SAYLYGYT
TRBV15 | ATSRGQGYYSNQPQH
TRBV7-2 | ASSYLAGGYHAVADTQY
TRBV30 | AWTRTGGLGYT
TRBV12-3/TRBV12-4 | ASSLDLGRSAF
TRBV15 | ATSRGKGGWTGELF
TRBV5-1 | ASSLGGQGIVSPLH
TRBV10-2 | ASSLAGGPDTQY
TRBV7-2 | ASSLYHGNTEAF
TRBV28 | ASSLGGAGETQY
TRBV4-1 | ASSQDRGQYGYT
TRBV2 | ASSEGQGDEKLF
TRBV7-2 | ASSPGSSGSSPGELF
TRBV6-1 | ASSALARYSYNYGYT
TRBV10-3 | AIRGQGDEAF
TRBV4-2 | ASSQVGQGQPQH
TRBV28 | ASRVRGMNTGELF
TRBV2 | ASNADRAGNTEAF
TRBV7-8 | ATTGTVYNSPLH